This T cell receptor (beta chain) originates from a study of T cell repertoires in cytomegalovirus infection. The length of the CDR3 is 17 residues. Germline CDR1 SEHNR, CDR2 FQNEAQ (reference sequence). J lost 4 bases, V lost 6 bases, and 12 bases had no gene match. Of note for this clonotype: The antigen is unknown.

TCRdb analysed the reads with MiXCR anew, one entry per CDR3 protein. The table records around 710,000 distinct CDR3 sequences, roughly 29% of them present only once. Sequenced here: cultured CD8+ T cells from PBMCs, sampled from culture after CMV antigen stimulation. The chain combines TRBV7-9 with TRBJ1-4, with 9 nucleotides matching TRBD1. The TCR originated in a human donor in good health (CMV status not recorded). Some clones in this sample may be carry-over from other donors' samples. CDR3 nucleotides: TGTGCCAGCAGGACCGGGACAGGGACGTTCTATAATGAAAAACTGTTTTTT. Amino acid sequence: CASRTGTGTFYNEKLFF.